This T cell receptor (beta chain) originates from a study of vaccination effects on CD4 cells after COVID-19. Across the study: Wells of roughly 2.1 million PBMC each were grown with around 10 IU/ml IL-2 and roughly 10 ug/ml peptides.

To note about this clone: Its antigen is not identified.

Having been cultured for around ten days, the cells underwent CD4+ T cell isolation. Participants got two doses of BNT162b2 or mRNA-1273 vaccine. This table comes from immunoSEQ multiplex PCR, and its TCRdb copy is limited to in-frame clones, with some not included. The sample holds roughly 40,000 clones, about 67% seen once. The length of the CDR3 is 17 residues. V shed 5 bases and J 2 bases; nucleotides not matched to a gene: 9. The germline gives CDR1 MRHNA, CDR2 SNTAGT. The chain carries TRBV6-4 and TRBJ2-2; 9 positions agree with TRBD1. This receptor was obtained from a human donor who received a COVID-19 vaccine. The material sequenced was CD4+ T cells from PBMCs cultured without peptide, taken after COVID-19 vaccination. The CDR3 nucleotides are TGTGCCAGCAGTCCCGGGACAGGGAACGTAAACACCGGGGAGCTGTTTTTT. This encodes CASSPGTGNVNTGELFF.